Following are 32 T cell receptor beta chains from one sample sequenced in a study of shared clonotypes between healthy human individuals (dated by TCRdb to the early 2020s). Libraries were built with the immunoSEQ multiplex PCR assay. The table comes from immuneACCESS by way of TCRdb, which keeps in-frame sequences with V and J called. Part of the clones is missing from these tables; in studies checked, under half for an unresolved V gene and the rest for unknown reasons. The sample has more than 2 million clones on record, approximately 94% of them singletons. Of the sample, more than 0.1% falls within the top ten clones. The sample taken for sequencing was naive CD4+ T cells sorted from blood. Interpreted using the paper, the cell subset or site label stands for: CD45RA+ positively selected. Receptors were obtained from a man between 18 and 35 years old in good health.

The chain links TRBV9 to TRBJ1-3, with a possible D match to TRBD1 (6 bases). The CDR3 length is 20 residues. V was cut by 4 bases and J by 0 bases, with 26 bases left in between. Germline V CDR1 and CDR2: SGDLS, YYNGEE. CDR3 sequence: CASSPHRGGMGITSGNTIYF. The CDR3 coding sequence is TGTGCCAGCAGCCCCCATAGAGGGGGTATGGGGATAACCTCTGGAAACACCATATATTTT.

In DNA form, the CDR3 reads TGTGCCAGCAGCTTAACCTTACTACCTCAAGAGACCCAGTACTTC. Translated: CASSLTLLPQETQYF. The genes are TRBV7-3 and TRBJ2-5; no firm D call. The CDR3 runs 15 residues. The germline gives CDR1 SGHTA, CDR2 FQGTGA. Trimming pared 0 bases from V and 2 bases from J, leaving 10 bases between.

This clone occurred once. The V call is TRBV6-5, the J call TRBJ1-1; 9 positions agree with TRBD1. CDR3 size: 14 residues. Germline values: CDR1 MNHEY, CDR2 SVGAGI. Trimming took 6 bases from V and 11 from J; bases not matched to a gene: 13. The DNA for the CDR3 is TGTGCCAGCAGCCCTTCATTAAGGACAGGGGCGGCTTTCTTT. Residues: CASSPSLRTGAAFF.

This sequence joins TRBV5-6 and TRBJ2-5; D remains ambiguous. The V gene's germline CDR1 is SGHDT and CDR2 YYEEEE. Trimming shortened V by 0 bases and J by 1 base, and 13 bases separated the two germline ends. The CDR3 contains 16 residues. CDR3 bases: TGTGCCAGCAGCTTGGCCGGATTGAATCTCCAAGAGACCCAGTACTTC. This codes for CASSLAGLNLQETQYF.

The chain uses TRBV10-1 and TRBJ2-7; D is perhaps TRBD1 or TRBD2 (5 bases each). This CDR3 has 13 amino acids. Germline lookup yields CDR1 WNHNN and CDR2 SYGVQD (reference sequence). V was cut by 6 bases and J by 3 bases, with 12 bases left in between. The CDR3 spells CASSRDEVYEQYF. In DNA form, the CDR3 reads TGCGCCAGCAGCCGGGACGAAGTCTACGAGCAGTACTTC.

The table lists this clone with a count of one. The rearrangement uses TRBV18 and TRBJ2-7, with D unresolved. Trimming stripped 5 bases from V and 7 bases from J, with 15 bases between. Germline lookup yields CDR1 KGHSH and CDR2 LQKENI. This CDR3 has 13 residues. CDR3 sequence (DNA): TGTGCCAGCTCAACCCCGGCCAGGATTGAGCAGTACTTC. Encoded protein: CASSTPARIEQYF.

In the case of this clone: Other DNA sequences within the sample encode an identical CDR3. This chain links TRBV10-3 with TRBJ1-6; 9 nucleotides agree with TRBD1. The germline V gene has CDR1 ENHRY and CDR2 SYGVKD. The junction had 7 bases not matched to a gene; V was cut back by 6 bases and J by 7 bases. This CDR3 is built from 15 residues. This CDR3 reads CAISPDRGGNSPLHF. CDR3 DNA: TGTGCCATCAGCCCGGACAGGGGTGGGAATTCACCCCTCCACTTT.

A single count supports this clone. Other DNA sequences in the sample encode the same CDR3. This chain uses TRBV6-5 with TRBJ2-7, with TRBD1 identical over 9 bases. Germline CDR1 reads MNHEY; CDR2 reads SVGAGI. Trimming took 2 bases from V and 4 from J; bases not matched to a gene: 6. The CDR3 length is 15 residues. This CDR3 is CASSYRDRAGYEQYF. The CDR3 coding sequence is TGTGCCAGCAGTTACCGGGACAGGGCAGGGTACGAGCAGTACTTC.

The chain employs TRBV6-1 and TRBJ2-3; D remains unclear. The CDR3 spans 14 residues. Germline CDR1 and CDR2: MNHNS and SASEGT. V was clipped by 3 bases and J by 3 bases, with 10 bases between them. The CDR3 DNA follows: TGTGCCAGCAGTGATGGGTTAGCTACAGATACGCAGTATTTT. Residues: CASSDGLATDTQYF.

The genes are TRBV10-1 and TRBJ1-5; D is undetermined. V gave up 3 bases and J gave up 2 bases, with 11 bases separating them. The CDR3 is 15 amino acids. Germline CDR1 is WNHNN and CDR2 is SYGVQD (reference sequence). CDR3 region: CASSDRRAGNQPQHF. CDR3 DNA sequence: TGCGCCAGCAGTGATAGGAGGGCTGGCAATCAGCCCCAGCATTTT.

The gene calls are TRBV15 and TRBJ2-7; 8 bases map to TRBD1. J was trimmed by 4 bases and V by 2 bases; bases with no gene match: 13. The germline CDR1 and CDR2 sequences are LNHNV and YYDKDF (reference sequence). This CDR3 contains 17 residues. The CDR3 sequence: CATSRSGAGTGRYEQYF. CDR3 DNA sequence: TGTGCCACCAGCAGATCAGGGGCCGGGACAGGACGTTACGAGCAGTACTTC.

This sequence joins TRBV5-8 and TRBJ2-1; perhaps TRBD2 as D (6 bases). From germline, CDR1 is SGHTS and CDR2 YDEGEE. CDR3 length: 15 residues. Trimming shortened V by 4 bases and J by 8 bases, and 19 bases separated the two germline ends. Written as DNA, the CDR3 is TGTGCCAGCAGCCTGGGGCAGCGGGTTAGGGATGAGCAGTTCTTC. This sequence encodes CASSLGQRVRDEQFF.

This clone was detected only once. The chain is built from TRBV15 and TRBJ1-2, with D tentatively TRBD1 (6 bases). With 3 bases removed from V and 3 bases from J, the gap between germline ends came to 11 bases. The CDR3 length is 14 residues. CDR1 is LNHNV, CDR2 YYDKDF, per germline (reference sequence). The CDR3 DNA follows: TGTGCCACCAGCAGTCAAGGACAGCACTATGGCTACACCTTC. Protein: CATSSQGQHYGYTF. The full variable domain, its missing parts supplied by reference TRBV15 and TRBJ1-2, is DAMVIQNPRYQVTQFGKPVTLSCSQTLNHNVMYWYQQKSSQAPKLLFHYYDKDFNNEADTPDNFQSRRPNTSFCFLDIRSPGLGDTAMYLCATSSQGQHYGYTFGSGTRLTVV.

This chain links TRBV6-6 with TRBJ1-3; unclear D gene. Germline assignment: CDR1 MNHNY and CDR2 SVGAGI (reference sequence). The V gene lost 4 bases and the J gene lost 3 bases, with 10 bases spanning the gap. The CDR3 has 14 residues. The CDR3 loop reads CASSSDLVGNTIYF. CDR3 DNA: TGTGCCAGCAGTTCAGACCTGGTTGGAAACACCATATATTTT.

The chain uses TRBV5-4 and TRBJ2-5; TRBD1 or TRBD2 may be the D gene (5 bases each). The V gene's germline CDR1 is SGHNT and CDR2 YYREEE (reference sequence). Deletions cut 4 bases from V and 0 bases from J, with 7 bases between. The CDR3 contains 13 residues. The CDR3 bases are TGTGCCAGCAGCAAGGGACACCAAGAGACCCAGTACTTC. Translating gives CASSKGHQETQYF.

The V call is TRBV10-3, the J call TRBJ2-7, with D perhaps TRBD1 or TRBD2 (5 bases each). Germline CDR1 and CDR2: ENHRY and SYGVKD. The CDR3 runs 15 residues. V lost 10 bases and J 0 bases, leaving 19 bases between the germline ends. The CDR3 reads CATGSPGTPSYEQYF. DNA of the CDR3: TGTGCCACCGGCAGTCCCGGGACCCCCTCCTACGAGCAGTACTTC.

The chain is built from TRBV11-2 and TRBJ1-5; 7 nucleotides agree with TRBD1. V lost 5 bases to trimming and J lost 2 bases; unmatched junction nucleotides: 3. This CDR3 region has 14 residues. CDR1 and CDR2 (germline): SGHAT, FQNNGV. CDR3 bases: TGTGCCAGCAGCGGAGGACAGGGCAATCAGCCCCAGCATTTT. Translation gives CASSGGQGNQPQHF.

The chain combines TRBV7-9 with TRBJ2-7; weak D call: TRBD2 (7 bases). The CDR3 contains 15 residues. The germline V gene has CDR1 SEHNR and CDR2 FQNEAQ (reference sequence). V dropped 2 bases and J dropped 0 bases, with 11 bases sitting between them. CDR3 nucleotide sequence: TGTGCCAGCAGCTTATTCGGGGGGCCCTCCTACGAGCAGTACTTC. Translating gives CASSLFGGPSYEQYF. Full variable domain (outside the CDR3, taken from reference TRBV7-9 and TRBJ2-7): DTGVSQNPRHKITKRGQNVTFRCDPISEHNRLYWYRQTLGQGPEFLTYFQNEAQLEKSRLLSDRFSAERPKGSFSTLEIQRTEQGDSAMYLCASSLFGGPSYEQYFGPGTRLTVT.

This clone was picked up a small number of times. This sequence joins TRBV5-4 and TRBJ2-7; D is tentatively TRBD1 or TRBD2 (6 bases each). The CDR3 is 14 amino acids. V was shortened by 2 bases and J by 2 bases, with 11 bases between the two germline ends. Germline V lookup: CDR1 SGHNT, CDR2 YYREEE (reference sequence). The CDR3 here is CASSLQGGTYEQYF. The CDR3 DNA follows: TGTGCCAGCAGCTTACAAGGGGGGACCTACGAGCAGTACTTC. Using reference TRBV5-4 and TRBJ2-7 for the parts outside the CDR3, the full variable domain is ETGVTQSPTHLIKTRGQQVTLRCSSQSGHNTVSWYQQALGQGPQFIFQYYREEENGRGNFPPRFSGLQFPNYSSELNVNALELDDSALYLCASSLQGGTYEQYFGPGTRLTVT.

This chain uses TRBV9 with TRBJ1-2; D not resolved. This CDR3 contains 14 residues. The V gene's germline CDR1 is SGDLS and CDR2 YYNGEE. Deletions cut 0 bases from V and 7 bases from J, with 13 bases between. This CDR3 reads CASSVGPDSTGYTF. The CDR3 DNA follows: TGTGCCAGCAGCGTAGGCCCCGACTCAACTGGCTACACCTTC.

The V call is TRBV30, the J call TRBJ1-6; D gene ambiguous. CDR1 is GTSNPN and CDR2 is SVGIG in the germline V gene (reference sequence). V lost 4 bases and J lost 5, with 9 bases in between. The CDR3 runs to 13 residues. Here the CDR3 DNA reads TGTGCCTGGACGAACGGAAATAATTCACCCCTCCACTTT. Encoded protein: CAWTNGNNSPLHF.

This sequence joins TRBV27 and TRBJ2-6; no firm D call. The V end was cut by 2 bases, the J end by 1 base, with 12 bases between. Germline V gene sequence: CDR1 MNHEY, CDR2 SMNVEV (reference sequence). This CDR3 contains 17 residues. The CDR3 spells CASSLTPFDSGANVLTF. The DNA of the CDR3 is TGTGCCAGCAGTTTAACCCCTTTCGATTCTGGGGCCAACGTCCTGACTTTC.

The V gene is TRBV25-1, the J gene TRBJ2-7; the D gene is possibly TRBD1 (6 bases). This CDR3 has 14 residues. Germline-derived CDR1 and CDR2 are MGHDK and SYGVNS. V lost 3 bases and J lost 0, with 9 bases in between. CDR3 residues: CASSEDRGSYEQYF. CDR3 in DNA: TGTGCCAGCAGTGAGGACAGAGGCTCCTACGAGCAGTACTTC.

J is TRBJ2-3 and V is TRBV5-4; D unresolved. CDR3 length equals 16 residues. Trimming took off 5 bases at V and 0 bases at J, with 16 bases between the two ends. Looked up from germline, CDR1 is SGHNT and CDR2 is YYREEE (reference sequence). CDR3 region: CASSQGRNPSTDTQYF. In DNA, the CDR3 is TGTGCCAGCAGTCAAGGACGGAACCCTAGCACAGATACGCAGTATTTT.

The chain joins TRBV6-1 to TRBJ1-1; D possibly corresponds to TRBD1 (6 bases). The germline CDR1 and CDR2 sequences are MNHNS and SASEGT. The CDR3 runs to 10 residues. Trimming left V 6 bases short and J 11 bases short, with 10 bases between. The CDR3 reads CASRTTGAFF. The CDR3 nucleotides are TGTGCCAGCAGGACTACAGGGGCTTTCTTT.

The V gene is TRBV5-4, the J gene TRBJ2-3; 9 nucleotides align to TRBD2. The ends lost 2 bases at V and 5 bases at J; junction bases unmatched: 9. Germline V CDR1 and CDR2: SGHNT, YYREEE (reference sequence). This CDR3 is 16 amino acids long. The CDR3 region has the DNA TGTGCCAGCAGCTTTACCCTTAGCGGGAGTGGAGATACGCAGTATTTT. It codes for CASSFTLSGSGDTQYF.

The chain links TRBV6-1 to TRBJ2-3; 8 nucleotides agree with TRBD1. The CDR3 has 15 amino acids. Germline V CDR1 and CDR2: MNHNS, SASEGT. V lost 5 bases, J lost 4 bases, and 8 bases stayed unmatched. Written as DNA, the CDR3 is TGTGCCAGCAGTTCCCAGGGGGCCAGGCCAGATACGCAGTATTTT. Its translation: CASSSQGARPDTQYF.

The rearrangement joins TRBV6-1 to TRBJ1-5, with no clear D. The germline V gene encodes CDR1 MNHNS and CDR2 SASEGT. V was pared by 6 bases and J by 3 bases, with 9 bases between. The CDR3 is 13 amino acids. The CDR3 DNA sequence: TGTGCCAGCAGCGCCAGCCTCAATCAGCCCCAGCATTTT. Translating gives CASSASLNQPQHF.

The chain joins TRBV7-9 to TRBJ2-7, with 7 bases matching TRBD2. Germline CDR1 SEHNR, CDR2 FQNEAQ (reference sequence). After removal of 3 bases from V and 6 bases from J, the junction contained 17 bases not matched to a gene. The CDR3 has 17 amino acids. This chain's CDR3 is CASSFEELMREPPEQYF. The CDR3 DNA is TGTGCCAGCAGCTTCGAAGAGTTGATGCGGGAGCCCCCCGAGCAGTACTTC.

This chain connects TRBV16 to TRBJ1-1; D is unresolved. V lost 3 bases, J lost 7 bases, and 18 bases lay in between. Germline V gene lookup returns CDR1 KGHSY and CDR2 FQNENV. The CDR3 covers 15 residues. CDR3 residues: CASSHPSGPTIEAFF. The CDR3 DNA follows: TGTGCCAGCAGCCATCCCTCGGGCCCAACTATTGAAGCTTTCTTT.

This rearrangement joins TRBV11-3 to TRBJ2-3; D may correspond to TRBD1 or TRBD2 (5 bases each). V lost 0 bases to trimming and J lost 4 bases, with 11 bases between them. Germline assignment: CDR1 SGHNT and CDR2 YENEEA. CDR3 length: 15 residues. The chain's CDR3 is CASSLDGASPDTQYF. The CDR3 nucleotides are TGTGCCAGCAGCTTAGATGGGGCTAGCCCAGATACGCAGTATTTT. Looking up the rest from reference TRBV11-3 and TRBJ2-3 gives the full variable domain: EAGVVQSPRYKIIEKKQPVAFWCNPISGHNTLYWYLQNLGQGPELLIRYENEEAVDDSQLPKDRFSAERLKGVDSTLKIQPAELGDSAVYLCASSLDGASPDTQYFGPGTRLTVL.

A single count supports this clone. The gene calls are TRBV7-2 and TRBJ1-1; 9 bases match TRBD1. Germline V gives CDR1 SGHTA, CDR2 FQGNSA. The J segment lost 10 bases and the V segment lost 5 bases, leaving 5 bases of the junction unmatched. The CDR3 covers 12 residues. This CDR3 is CASSPQGAGAFF. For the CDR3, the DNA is TGTGCCAGCAGCCCACAGGGGGCGGGAGCTTTCTTT.